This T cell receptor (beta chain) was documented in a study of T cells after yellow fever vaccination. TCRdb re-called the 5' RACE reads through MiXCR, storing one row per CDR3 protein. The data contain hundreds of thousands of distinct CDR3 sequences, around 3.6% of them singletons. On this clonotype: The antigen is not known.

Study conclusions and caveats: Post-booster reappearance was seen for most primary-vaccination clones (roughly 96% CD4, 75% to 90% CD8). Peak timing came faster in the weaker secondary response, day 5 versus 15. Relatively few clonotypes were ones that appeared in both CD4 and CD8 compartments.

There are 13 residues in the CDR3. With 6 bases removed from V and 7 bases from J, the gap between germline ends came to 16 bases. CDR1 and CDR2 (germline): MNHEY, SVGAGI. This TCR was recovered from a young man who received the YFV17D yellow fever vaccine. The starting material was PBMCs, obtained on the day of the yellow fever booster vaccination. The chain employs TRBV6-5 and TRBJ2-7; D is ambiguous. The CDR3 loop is CASSPLLGREQYF. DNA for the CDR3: TGTGCCAGCAGCCCCCTCCTAGGCCGTGAGCAGTACTTC.